This T cell receptor beta chain originates from a study of blood T cell repertoires in COVID-19. CDR1 KGHSH and CDR2 LQKENI come from the germline V gene. The CDR3 is made up of 16 amino acids. Trimming pared 1 base from V and 9 bases from J, leaving 19 bases between. This study enrolled people aged 18 to 89 from about two dozen US geographic areas. People in the exposed group encountered a COVID-19 case within 2 weeks before entering the study. Profiled with immunoSEQ multiplex PCR; TCRdb holds only in-frame clones, not every one. Of 200,000 to 300,000 clones in the sample, 85% to 90% were seen once.

V usage is TRBV18 and J usage is TRBJ1-5, with D perhaps TRBD1 (5 bases). Material for sequencing was PBMCs or T cells enriched from blood (not recorded which). The source is a man aged 50-60 years who had been exposed to COVID-19. CDR3 region: CASSPQPGTLAAPQHF. For the CDR3, the DNA is TGTGCCAGCTCACCACAGCCAGGGACTTTAGCTGCGCCCCAGCATTTT.